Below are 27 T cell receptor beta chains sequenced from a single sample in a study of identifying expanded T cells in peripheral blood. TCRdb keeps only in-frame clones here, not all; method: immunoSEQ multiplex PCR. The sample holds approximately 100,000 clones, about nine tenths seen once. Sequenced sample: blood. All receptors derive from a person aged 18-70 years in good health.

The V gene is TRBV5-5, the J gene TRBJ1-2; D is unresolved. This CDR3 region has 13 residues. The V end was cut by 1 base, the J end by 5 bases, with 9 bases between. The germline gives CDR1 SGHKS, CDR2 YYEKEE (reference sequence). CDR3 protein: CASSLSPGYGYTF. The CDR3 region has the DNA TGTGCCAGCAGCTTGTCTCCTGGTTATGGCTACACCTTC.

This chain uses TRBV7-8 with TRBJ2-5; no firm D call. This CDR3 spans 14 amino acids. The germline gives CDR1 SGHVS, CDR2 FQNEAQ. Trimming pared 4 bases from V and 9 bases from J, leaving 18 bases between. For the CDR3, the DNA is TGTGCCAGCAGCTCAGGTAGAGGCCACACAGCCCAGTACTTC. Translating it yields CASSSGRGHTAQYF.

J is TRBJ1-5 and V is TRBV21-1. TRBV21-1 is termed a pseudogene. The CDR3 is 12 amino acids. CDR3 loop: CASSKVGLPQHF. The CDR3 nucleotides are TGTGCCAGCAGCAAAGTAGGTTTGCCCCAGCATTTT.

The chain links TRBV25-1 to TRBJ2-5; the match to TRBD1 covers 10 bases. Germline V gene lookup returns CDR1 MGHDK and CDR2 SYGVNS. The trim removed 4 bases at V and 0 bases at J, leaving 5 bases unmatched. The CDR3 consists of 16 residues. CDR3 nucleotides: TGTGCCAGCAGTGCCTCCGGGACAGGGGACCAAGAGACCCAGTACTTC. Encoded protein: CASSASGTGDQETQYF.

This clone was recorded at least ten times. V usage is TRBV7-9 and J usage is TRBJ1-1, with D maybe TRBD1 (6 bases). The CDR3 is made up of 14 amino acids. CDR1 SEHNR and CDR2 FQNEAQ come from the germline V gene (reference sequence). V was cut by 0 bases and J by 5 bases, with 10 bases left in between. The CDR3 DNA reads TGTGCCAGCAGCTTAGCGGGGGCAAGGACTGAAGCTTTCTTT. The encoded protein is CASSLAGARTEAFF.

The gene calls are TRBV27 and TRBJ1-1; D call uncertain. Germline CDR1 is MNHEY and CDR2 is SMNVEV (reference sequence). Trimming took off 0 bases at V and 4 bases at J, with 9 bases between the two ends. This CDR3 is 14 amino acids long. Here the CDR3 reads CASSLSWGGTEAFF. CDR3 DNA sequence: TGTGCCAGCAGTTTATCGTGGGGAGGCACTGAAGCTTTCTTT.

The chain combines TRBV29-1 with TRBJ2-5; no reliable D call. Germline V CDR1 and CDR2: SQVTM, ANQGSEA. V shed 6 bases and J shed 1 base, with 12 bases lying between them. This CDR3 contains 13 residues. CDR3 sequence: CSVNPRIQETQYF. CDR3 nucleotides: TGCAGCGTCAACCCCCGGATCCAAGAGACCCAGTACTTC. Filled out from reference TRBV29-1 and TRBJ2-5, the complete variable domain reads SAVISQKPSRDICQRGTSLTIQCQVDSQVTMMFWYRQQPGQSLTLIATANQGSEATYESGFVIDKFPISRPNLTFSTLTVSNMSPEDSSIYLCSVNPRIQETQYFGPGTRLLVL.

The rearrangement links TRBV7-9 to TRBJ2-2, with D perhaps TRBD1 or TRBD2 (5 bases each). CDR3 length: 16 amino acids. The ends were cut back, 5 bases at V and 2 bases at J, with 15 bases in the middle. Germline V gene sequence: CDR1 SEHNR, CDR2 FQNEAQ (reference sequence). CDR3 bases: TGTGCCAGCAGCCCTGCCCCGGGACCAAACACCGGGGAGCTGTTTTTT. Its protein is CASSPAPGPNTGELFF.

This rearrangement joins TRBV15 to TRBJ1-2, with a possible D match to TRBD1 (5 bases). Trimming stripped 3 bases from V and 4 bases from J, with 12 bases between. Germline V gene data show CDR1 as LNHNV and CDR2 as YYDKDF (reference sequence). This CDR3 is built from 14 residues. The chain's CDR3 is CATSRPTGTYGYTF. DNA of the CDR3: TGTGCCACCAGCAGGCCAACAGGTACCTATGGCTACACCTTC. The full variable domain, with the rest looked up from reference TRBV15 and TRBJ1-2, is DAMVIQNPRYQVTQFGKPVTLSCSQTLNHNVMYWYQQKSSQAPKLLFHYYDKDFNNEADTPDNFQSRRPNTSFCFLDIRSPGLGDTAMYLCATSRPTGTYGYTFGSGTRLTVV.

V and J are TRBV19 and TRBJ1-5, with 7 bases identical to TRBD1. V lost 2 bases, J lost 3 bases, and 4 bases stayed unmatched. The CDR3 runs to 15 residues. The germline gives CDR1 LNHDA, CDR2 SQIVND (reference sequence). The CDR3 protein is CASSIKDRSNQPQHF. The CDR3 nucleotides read TGTGCCAGTAGTATAAAGGACAGGTCCAATCAGCCCCAGCATTTT.

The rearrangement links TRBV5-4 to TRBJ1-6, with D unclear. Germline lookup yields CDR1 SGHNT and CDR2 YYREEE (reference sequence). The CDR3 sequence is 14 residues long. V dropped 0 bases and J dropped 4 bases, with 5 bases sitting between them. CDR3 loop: CASSLEGYNSPLHF. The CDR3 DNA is TGTGCCAGCAGCTTGGAAGGGTATAATTCACCCCTCCACTTT.

The DNA for the CDR3 is TGTGCCAGCAGCCCCGGGACTAGCGAGAGCAATGAGCAGTTCTTC. Residues: CASSPGTSESNEQFF. The chain joins TRBV6-4 to TRBJ2-1, with TRBD2 matching over 10 bases. The CDR3 is 15 residues long. The V segment lost 6 bases and the J segment 6 bases; nucleotides outside the gene matches: 8. Germline V gene lookup returns CDR1 MRHNA and CDR2 SNTAGT.

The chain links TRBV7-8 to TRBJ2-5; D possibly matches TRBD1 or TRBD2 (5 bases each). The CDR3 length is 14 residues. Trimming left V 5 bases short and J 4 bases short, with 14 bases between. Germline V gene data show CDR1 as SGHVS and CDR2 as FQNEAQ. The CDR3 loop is CASSMDGTGETQYF. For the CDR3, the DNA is TGTGCCAGCAGCATGGACGGGACGGGAGAGACCCAGTACTTC.

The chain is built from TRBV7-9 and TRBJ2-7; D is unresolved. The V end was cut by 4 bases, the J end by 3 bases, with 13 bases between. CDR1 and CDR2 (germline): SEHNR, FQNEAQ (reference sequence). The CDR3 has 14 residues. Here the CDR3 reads CASSYTEIDYEQYF. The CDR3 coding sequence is TGTGCCAGCAGCTATACAGAGATAGACTACGAGCAGTACTTC.

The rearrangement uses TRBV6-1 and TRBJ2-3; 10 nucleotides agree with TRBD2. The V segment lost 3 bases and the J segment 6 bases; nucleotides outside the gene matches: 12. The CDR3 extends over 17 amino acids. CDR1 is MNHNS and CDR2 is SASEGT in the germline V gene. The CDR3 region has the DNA TGTGCCAGCAGTGAGGTGGTCTCTAGCGGGAGTCGGGATACGCAGTATTTT. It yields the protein CASSEVVSSGSRDTQYF.

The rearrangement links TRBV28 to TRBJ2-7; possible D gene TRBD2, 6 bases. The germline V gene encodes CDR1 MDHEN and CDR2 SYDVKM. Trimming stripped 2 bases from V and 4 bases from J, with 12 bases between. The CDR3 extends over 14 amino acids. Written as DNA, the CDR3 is TGTGCCAGCAGTTTAAAGTTGGGGGGATACGAGCAGTACTTC. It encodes CASSLKLGGYEQYF.

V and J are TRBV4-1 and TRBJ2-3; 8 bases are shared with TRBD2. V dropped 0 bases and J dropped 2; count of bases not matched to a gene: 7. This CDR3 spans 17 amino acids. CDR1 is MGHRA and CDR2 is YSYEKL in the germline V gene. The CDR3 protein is CASSQERAGGPTDTQYF. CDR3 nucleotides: TGCGCCAGCAGCCAAGAACGTGCGGGGGGACCCACAGATACGCAGTATTTT.

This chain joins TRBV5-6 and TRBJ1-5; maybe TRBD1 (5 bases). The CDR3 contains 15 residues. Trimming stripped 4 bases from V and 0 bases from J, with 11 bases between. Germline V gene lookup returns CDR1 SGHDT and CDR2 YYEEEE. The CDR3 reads CASSRTPNSNQPQHF. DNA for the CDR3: TGTGCCAGCAGCCGGACACCGAATAGCAATCAGCCCCAGCATTTT.

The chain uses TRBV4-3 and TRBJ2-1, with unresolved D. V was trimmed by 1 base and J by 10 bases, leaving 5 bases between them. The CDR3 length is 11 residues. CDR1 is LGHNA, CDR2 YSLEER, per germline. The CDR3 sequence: CASSQGAEQFF. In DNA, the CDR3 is TGCGCCAGCAGCCAAGGGGCGGAGCAGTTCTTC.

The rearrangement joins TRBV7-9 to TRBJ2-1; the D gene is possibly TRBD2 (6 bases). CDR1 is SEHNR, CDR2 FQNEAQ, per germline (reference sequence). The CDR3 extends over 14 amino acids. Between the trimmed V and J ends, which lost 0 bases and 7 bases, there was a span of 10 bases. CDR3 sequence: CASSLAPSENEQFF. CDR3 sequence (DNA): TGTGCCAGCAGCTTAGCGCCTAGCGAGAATGAGCAGTTCTTC.

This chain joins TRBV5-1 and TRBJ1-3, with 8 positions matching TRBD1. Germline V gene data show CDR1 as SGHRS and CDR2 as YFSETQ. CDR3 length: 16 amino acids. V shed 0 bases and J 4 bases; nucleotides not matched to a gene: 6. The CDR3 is CASSLDGTGDGNTIYF. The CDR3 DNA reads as TGCGCCAGCAGCTTGGACGGGACAGGCGACGGAAACACCATATATTTT.

CDR3 nucleotides: TGCGCCAGCAGCCAAGATTTAAGCGGCGGTCAATATGAGCAGTTCTTC. Protein sequence: CASSQDLSGGQYEQFF. The chain links TRBV4-3 to TRBJ2-1; TRBD2 might be the D (5 bases). The V gene's germline CDR1 is LGHNA and CDR2 YSLEER. Deletions cut 0 bases from V and 8 bases from J, with 17 bases between. The CDR3 covers 16 residues.

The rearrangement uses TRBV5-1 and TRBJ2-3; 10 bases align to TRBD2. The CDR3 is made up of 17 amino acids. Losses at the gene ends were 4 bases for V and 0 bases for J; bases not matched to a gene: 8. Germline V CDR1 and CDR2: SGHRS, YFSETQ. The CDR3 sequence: CASSASASGGSTDTQYF. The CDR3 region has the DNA TGCGCCAGCAGCGCCTCGGCTAGCGGGGGTAGCACAGATACGCAGTATTTT.

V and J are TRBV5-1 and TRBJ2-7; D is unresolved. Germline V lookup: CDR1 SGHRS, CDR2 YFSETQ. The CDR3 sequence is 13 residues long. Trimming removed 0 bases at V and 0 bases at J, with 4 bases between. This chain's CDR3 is CASSLDGSYEQYF. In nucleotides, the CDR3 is TGCGCCAGCAGCTTGGACGGCTCCTACGAGCAGTACTTC.

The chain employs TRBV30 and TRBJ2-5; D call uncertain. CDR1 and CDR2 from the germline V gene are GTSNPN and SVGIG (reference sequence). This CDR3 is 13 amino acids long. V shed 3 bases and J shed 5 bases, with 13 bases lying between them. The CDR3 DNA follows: TGTGCCTGGAGCATCCAAGGGTTGGAGACCCAGTACTTC. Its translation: CAWSIQGLETQYF.

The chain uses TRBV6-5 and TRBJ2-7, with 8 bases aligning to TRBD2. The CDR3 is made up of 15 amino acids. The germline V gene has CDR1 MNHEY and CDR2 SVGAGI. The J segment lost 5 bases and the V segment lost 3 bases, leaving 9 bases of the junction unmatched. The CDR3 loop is CASSYGAGDSDEQYF. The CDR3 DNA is TGTGCCAGCAGTTATGGAGCGGGAGATTCCGACGAGCAGTACTTC.

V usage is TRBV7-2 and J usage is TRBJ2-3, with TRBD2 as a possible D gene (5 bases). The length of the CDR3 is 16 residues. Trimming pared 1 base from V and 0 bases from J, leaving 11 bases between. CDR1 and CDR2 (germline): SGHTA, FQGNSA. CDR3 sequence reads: CASSLVWRVSTDTQYF. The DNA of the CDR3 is TGTGCCAGCAGCTTAGTGTGGCGGGTTAGCACAGATACGCAGTATTTT.